One sample yielded the 32 T cell receptor beta chains listed below, sequenced in a study of metastatic and nonmetastatic thyroid tumors (dated by TCRdb to between 2020 and 2021). Preparation of the library involved PCR. The sequencer listed for this sample is Illumina HiSeq 4000. TCRdb reprocessing: public reads trimmed at Q25 with fastp, clones called with MiXCR, in-frame beta chains kept. The sample profile shows 25,000 to 30,000 clones; roughly 17% of them were found once. The ten largest clones add up to around 6.5% of the sample. Before undergoing thyroid surgery, none of the patients had been given any kind of treatment. The sequenced sample was blood. Source of these receptors: a male donor with papillary thyroid cancer or a benign thyroid nodule (not recorded which). Some clones in this sample may be carry-over from other donors' samples.

This clone was detected ten times or more. The rearrangement links TRBV3-1 to TRBJ2-5; no definite D call. Germline V CDR1 and CDR2: LGHDT, YNNKEL (reference sequence). There are 15 residues in the CDR3. The V gene lost 0 bases and the J gene lost 5 bases, with 13 bases spanning the gap. CDR3 protein: CASSQDSNQWETQYF. CDR3 bases: TGTGCCAGCAGCCAAGATTCAAACCAGTGGGAGACCCAGTACTTC.

There are many counts of this clone. The J gene is TRBJ2-1, the V gene TRBV29-1; TRBD2 matches 10 bases. CDR1 is SQVTM, CDR2 ANQGSEA, per germline. V trimming: 4 bases; J trimming: 5 bases; junction bases outside the gene matches: 20. CDR3 length equals 19 residues. The chain's CDR3 is CSVAPRELAGYPRHNEQFF. The DNA for the CDR3 is TGCAGCGTTGCTCCTCGAGAACTAGCGGGATACCCGCGGCACAATGAGCAGTTCTTC.

V and J are TRBV5-1 and TRBJ2-1, with D unresolved. Germline lookup yields CDR1 SGHRS and CDR2 YFSETQ. The ends were cut back, 5 bases at V and 0 bases at J, with 12 bases in the middle. The CDR3 is made up of 15 amino acids. CDR3 loop: CASRDRWCSYNEQFF. CDR3 coding DNA: TGCGCCAGCAGAGATCGGTGGTGCTCCTACAATGAGCAGTTCTTC.

This clone was seen more than once but under ten times. Possible read error: a much larger clone is one base away. The chain joins TRBV19 to TRBJ2-7; 9 nucleotides line up with TRBD2. The V gene's germline CDR1 is LNHDA and CDR2 SQIVND (reference sequence). This CDR3 region has 14 residues. The CDR3: CVISGGLSSYEQYF. CDR3 nucleotides: TGTGTCATTAGCGGGGGACTCAGCTCCTACGAGCAGTACTTC.

This clone was counted ten times or more. The rearrangement joins TRBV11-3 to TRBJ2-1; D remains ambiguous. Trimming removed 0 bases at V and 10 bases at J, with 10 bases between. Per germline, CDR1 SGHNT and CDR2 YENEEA. The CDR3 is 13 amino acids. CDR3: CASSLDQVAEQFF. In DNA, the CDR3 is TGTGCCAGCAGCTTAGATCAGGTTGCGGAGCAGTTCTTC. Using reference TRBV11-3 and TRBJ2-1 for the parts outside the CDR3, the full variable domain is EAGVVQSPRYKIIEKKQPVAFWCNPISGHNTLYWYLQNLGQGPELLIRYENEEAVDDSQLPKDRFSAERLKGVDSTLKIQPAELGDSAVYLCASSLDQVAEQFFGPGTRLTVL.

This clone was detected ten times or more. The chain has TRBV11-3 and TRBJ2-5; TRBD2 aligns across 11 bases. This CDR3 spans 15 amino acids. The V gene end was trimmed by 5 bases and the J gene end by 2 bases; junction bases not matched to a gene: 4. Germline CDR1 and CDR2: SGHNT and YENEEA. The CDR3 DNA reads TGTGCCAGCAGCCGAGTAGCGGGAGGGCAAGAGACCCAGTACTTC. It specifies CASSRVAGGQETQYF.

This rearrangement joins TRBV5-1 to TRBJ1-5; D gene unclear. This CDR3 is 13 amino acids long. The germline CDR1 and CDR2 sequences are SGHRS and YFSETQ. Deletions cut 4 bases from V and 12 bases from J, with 17 bases between. The CDR3 protein is CASSLTPGQNQHF. CDR3 nucleotide sequence: TGCGCCAGCAGCCTAACTCCGGGTCAGAACCAGCATTTT.

This clone has ten or more counts. This may stem from a read error, because a much larger clone lies one nucleotide away. Different DNA sequences within this sample yield the same CDR3. V and J are TRBV6-1 and TRBJ2-7, with D tentatively TRBD1 (5 bases). The CDR3 extends over 14 amino acids. Germline V gene data show CDR1 as MNHNS and CDR2 as SASEGT. V was trimmed by 9 bases and J by 1 base, leaving 16 bases between them. In DNA, the CDR3 is TGTGCCAGTAGTCATCCGGACAATTCCTACGAGCAGTACTTC. Translating it yields CASSHPDNSYEQYF.

This rearrangement joins TRBV6-2 or TRBV6-3 to TRBJ2-2, with a possible D match to TRBD2 (6 bases). From germline, CDR1 is MNHEY and CDR2 SVGEGT. Trimming cost V 6 bases and J 0 bases, with 14 bases left between them. The CDR3 loop spans 16 amino acids. The CDR3: CASRGLGRANTGELFF. CDR3 nucleotides: TGTGCCAGCAGGGGACTCGGGAGAGCGAACACCGGGGAGCTGTTTTTT.

This clone has at least ten counts. The chain links TRBV19 to TRBJ2-1, with D possibly being TRBD1 (6 bases). Per the germline V gene, CDR1 is LNHDA and CDR2 is SQIVND (reference sequence). Deletions cut 6 bases from V and 8 bases from J, with 14 bases between. The CDR3 totals 13 residues. CDR3 coding DNA: TGTGCCAGTAGACCCCAGGGGCCTGATGAGCAGTTCTTC. Translated: CASRPQGPDEQFF.

This clone has a handful of counts. The chain links TRBV2 to TRBJ2-7; D is unresolved. V was trimmed by 4 bases and J by 4 bases, leaving 8 bases between them. The CDR3 is 12 residues long. Germline loops: CDR1 SNHLY, CDR2 FYNNEI. CDR3 coding DNA: TGTGCCAGCAGTGGAAATGGATACGAGCAGTACTTC. Translated: CASSGNGYEQYF.

This clone was seen repeatedly, ten times or more. The chain uses TRBV20-1 and TRBJ2-5, with D possibly matching TRBD2 (7 bases). The CDR3 length is 16 residues. CDR1 and CDR2 from the germline V gene are DFQATT and SNEGSKA (reference sequence). Trimming stripped 3 bases from V and 4 bases from J, with 21 bases between. The CDR3 nucleotides read TGCAGTGCTAGGGGGGCATGGGGGAGGGCCGGAGAGACCCAGTACTTC. Protein sequence: CSARGAWGRAGETQYF.

J is TRBJ2-1 and V is TRBV19, with D perhaps TRBD1 (5 bases). The V gene's germline CDR1 is LNHDA and CDR2 SQIVND (reference sequence). CDR3 length equals 14 residues. The ends were cut back, 3 bases at V and 8 bases at J, with 14 bases in the middle. The CDR3 spells CASSIHGACYEQFF. The CDR3 DNA is TGTGCCAGTAGTATTCATGGGGCGTGCTATGAGCAGTTCTTC.

This clone has a count of ten or more. CDR3 sequence (DNA): TGTGCCAGCAGCTTAAGAGGTCGGGATGAGAGGAATGAGCAGTTCTTC. Its translation: CASSLRGRDERNEQFF. The V call is TRBV7-3, the J call TRBJ2-1; a weak D match, TRBD2 (5 bases). The germline CDR1 and CDR2 sequences are SGHTA and FQGTGA. Trimming removed 1 base from V and 7 bases from J, with 17 bases in between. This CDR3 region has 16 residues.

This clone has ten or more counts. This rearrangement joins TRBV7-9 to TRBJ2-1, with 12 nucleotides matching TRBD2. The trim removed 4 bases at V and 0 bases at J, leaving 1 base unmatched. Looked up from germline, CDR1 is SEHNR and CDR2 is FQNEAQ (reference sequence). The CDR3 runs 16 residues. The CDR3 loop reads CASSWTSGTSYNEQFF. The CDR3 nucleotides read TGTGCCAGCAGCTGGACTAGCGGGACCTCCTACAATGAGCAGTTCTTC.

The genes are TRBV19 and TRBJ2-3; no definite D call. Germline V gene data show CDR1 as LNHDA and CDR2 as SQIVND (reference sequence). V gave up 5 bases and J gave up 11 bases, with 14 bases separating them. The length of the CDR3 is 12 residues. Here the CDR3 reads CASSGVSGEQYF. For the CDR3, the DNA is TGTGCCAGTAGTGGAGTTTCAGGCGAGCAGTATTTT. Complete variable domain (other parts from reference TRBV19 and TRBJ2-3): DGGITQSPKYLFRKEGQNVTLSCEQNLNHDAMYWYRQDPGQGLRLIYYSQIVNDFQKGDIAEGYSVSREKKESFPLTVTSAQKNPTAFYLCASSGVSGEQYFGPGTRLTVL.

This clone was counted at least ten times. The chain links TRBV19 to TRBJ2-2; D remains ambiguous. The CDR3 loop spans 13 amino acids. V dropped 3 bases and J dropped 4 bases, with 6 bases sitting between them. Germline loops: CDR1 LNHDA, CDR2 SQIVND (reference sequence). The DNA of the CDR3 is TGTGCCAGTAGTATTTGGGGCACCGGGGAGCTGTTTTTT. Its translation: CASSIWGTGELFF.

The J gene is TRBJ1-1, the V gene TRBV6-2 or TRBV6-3; 7 positions agree with TRBD1. The germline V gene encodes CDR1 MNHEY and CDR2 SVGEGT. V lost 3 bases to trimming and J lost 5 bases; unmatched junction nucleotides: 21. The CDR3 sequence is 19 residues long. Written as DNA, the CDR3 is TGTGCCAGCAGTTATGGGGGGGGTAGCCGGGGCAGGGGGAGTACTGAAGCTTTCTTT. This sequence encodes CASSYGGGSRGRGSTEAFF.

This clone was seen more than once but under ten times. V and J are TRBV6-5 and TRBJ1-6; TRBD1 aligns across 7 bases. The CDR3 extends over 14 amino acids. With V trimmed by 2 bases and J by 7 bases, 2 bases remained unmatched. The germline CDR1 and CDR2 sequences are MNHEY and SVGAGI. CDR3 sequence: CASSYGTANSPLHF. The DNA of the CDR3 is TGTGCCAGCAGTTACGGGACAGCCAATTCACCCCTCCACTTT.

This clone was picked up many times. The rearrangement joins TRBV28 to TRBJ2-7; perhaps D is TRBD1 or TRBD2 (5 bases each). Germline V gene lookup returns CDR1 MDHEN and CDR2 SYDVKM. With 4 bases removed from V and 7 bases from J, the gap between germline ends came to 20 bases. The CDR3 consists of 15 residues. The CDR3 spells CASSSTGLLGGEQYF. The DNA for the CDR3 is TGTGCCAGCAGTTCTACAGGTCTTCTTGGGGGTGAGCAGTACTTC.

This clone was recorded many times. V is TRBV27 and J is TRBJ2-1; 11 nucleotides agree with TRBD2. Looked up from germline, CDR1 is MNHEY and CDR2 is SMNVEV (reference sequence). This CDR3 contains 15 residues. Trimming at V came to 5 bases and at J to 4 bases, leaving 4 bases not matched to a gene. The CDR3 nucleotides are TGTGCCAGCAGTCAAGGGACTAGCGGTTACAATGAGCAGTTCTTC. Translated, it gives CASSQGTSGYNEQFF.

The chain has TRBV28 and TRBJ2-7, with a tentative D call TRBD1 (5 bases). Between the trimmed V and J ends, which lost 3 bases and 9 bases, there was a span of 18 bases. Germline loops: CDR1 MDHEN, CDR2 SYDVKM. The CDR3 extends over 14 amino acids. CDR3: CASSFNPGMVVQYF. CDR3 DNA: TGTGCCAGCAGTTTTAATCCAGGGATGGTGGTGCAGTACTTC.

This clone was counted many times. The rearrangement joins TRBV3-1 to TRBJ2-7; TRBD2 aligns across 7 bases. The CDR3 has 16 residues. Germline CDR1 LGHDT, CDR2 YNNKEL (reference sequence). Trimming took 1 base from V and 2 from J; bases not matched to a gene: 8. The CDR3 is CASSQVSGLKTYEQYF. The CDR3 DNA sequence: TGTGCCAGCAGCCAAGTTAGCGGGCTTAAAACCTACGAGCAGTACTTC.

The chain joins TRBV5-1 to TRBJ1-1; TRBD1 agrees at 7 bases. The germline V gene encodes CDR1 SGHRS and CDR2 YFSETQ. The CDR3 consists of 16 residues. The V segment lost 0 bases and the J segment 3 bases; nucleotides outside the gene matches: 8. The CDR3 DNA is TGCGCCAGCAGCTTGGTGCGGGGACAGCCTGACACTGAAGCTTTCTTT. Translating it yields CASSLVRGQPDTEAFF.

This clone was counted only a few times. The chain uses TRBV28 and TRBJ2-7; D not resolved. Germline V gene data show CDR1 as MDHEN and CDR2 as SYDVKM. Trimming cost V 5 bases and J 7 bases, with 9 bases left between them. The CDR3 sequence is 11 residues long. CDR3 sequence: CASSPFPEQYF. Here the CDR3 DNA reads TGTGCCAGCAGTCCCTTCCCTGAGCAGTACTTC.

On this clone itself: This may stem from a read error, because a much larger clone lies one nucleotide away. The chain combines TRBV7-9 with TRBJ1-4; the D is unclear. The CDR3 consists of 13 residues. Germline V gene lookup returns CDR1 SEHNR and CDR2 FQNEAQ (reference sequence). V was trimmed by 1 base and J by 8 bases, leaving 8 bases between them. The CDR3 nucleotides are TGTGCCAGCAGCTTAGTTAGGTCCGAAAAACTGTTTTTT. It specifies CASSLVRSEKLFF.

The sample holds many counts of this clone. The chain links TRBV3-1 to TRBJ2-5, with TRBD2 matching over 8 bases. CDR3 length: 15 residues. The J segment lost 6 bases and the V segment lost 4 bases, leaving 10 bases of the junction unmatched. Per the germline V gene, CDR1 is LGHDT and CDR2 is YNNKEL (reference sequence). The CDR3 DNA sequence: TGTGCCAGCAGCCCCGGGGGGGCGGGGCTAAAGACCCAGTACTTC. Translated: CASSPGGAGLKTQYF.

This clone was observed many times. The chain joins TRBV15 to TRBJ1-2; possibly TRBD1 for D (5 bases). V gave up 5 bases and J gave up 9 bases, with 22 bases separating them. CDR3 size: 15 residues. The germline CDR1 and CDR2 sequences are LNHNV and YYDKDF (reference sequence). DNA of the CDR3: TGTGCCACCAGCGGGGGGGGGAGGTATCGGGGTCGCTACACCTTC. It specifies CATSGGGRYRGRYTF.

The chain recombines TRBV28 with TRBJ2-5, with D possibly being TRBD2 (6 bases). Trimming stripped 7 bases from V and 8 bases from J, with 20 bases between. CDR3 length equals 14 residues. Germline V gene lookup returns CDR1 MDHEN and CDR2 SYDVKM. This CDR3 is CASIFLQWGDTQYF. The CDR3 bases are TGTGCCAGCATTTTCCTCCAATGGGGGGATACCCAGTACTTC.

This clone was detected ten times or more. The chain couples TRBV2 to TRBJ2-7; 9 bases align to TRBD1. Unmatched junction bases numbered 10, after V lost 7 bases and J lost 6 bases. CDR3 length: 14 residues. Germline V gene sequence: CDR1 SNHLY, CDR2 FYNNEI. The CDR3 DNA follows: TGTGCCAGCACCGACCGTACAGGGGGCCGCGAGCAGTACTTC. Translating it yields CASTDRTGGREQYF.

This clone was observed at least ten times. This chain joins TRBV9 and TRBJ1-2; D is possibly TRBD1 (5 bases). CDR3 length equals 16 residues. Per the germline V gene, CDR1 is SGDLS and CDR2 is YYNGEE. V lost 3 bases, J lost 4 bases, and 19 bases lay in between. CDR3 bases: TGTGCCAGCAGCGGACCCCAGGGAGGGTTGGTCTATGGCTACACCTTC. Its protein product is CASSGPQGGLVYGYTF.

This clone appeared many times. This rearrangement joins TRBV5-8 to TRBJ1-2; 8 nucleotides line up with TRBD1. CDR3 length: 14 amino acids. Per germline, CDR1 SGHTS and CDR2 YDEGEE. The V segment lost 5 bases and the J segment 4 bases; nucleotides outside the gene matches: 7. The CDR3 DNA sequence: TGTGCCAGCAGTCCGGTGGGGACAGGCTATGGCTACACCTTC. Its protein product is CASSPVGTGYGYTF.